Detailed here is one T cell receptor (beta chain). With a J-beta primer mix and a sample-barcoded 5' primer, a second PCR ran about 6 to 11 cycles. Each cDNA molecule was tagged by a template-switch adaptor that had 12 random nucleotides. MiXCR, run by TCRdb on the 5' RACE reads, gives a single entry per CDR3 protein. The sample lists roughly 1.5 million distinct CDR3 sequences, about 42% occurring once. This CDR3 is 14 amino acids long. Per germline, CDR1 MNHEY and CDR2 SVGEGT. This entry is derived from a study of blood T cells in healthy people across ages. Background on the study: Per two T cells, about one barcoded beta molecule was captured through template switching.

The receptor was isolated from a woman aged 18-35 years in good health. Sequencing was performed on blood. The J gene is TRBJ2-7, the V gene TRBV6-2 or TRBV6-3, with TRBD2 as a possible D gene (5 bases). The J call may be mistaken, given a closer DNA end match to TRBJ2-5. CDR3 protein: CASSSRGGGVTQYF. DNA for the CDR3: TGTGCCAGCAGTTCCCGCGGTGGAGGAGTGACCCAGTACTTC.